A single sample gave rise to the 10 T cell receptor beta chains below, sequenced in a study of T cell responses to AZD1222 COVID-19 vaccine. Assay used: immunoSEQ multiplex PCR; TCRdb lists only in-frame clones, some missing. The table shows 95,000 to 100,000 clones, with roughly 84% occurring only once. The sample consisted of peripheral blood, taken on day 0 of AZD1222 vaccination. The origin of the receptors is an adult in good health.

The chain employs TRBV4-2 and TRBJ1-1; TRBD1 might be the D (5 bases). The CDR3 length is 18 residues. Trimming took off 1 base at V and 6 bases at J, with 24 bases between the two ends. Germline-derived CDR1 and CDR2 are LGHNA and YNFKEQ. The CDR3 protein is CASSQVGQGKSSGAEAFF. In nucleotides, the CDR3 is TGTGCCAGCAGCCAAGTAGGGCAGGGAAAGAGTAGCGGCGCTGAAGCTTTCTTT.

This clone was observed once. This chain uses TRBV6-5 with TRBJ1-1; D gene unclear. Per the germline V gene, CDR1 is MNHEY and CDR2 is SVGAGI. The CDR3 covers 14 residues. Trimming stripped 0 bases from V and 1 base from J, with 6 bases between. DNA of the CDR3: TGTGCCAGCAGTTACTCGGGTAGGAACACTGAAGCTTTCTTT. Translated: CASSYSGRNTEAFF.

The CDR3 loop is CAISTGRSNTGELFF. Written as DNA, the CDR3 is TGTGCCATCAGTACTGGGCGTTCGAACACCGGGGAGCTGTTTTTT. J is TRBJ2-2 and V is TRBV10-3; D not resolved. Looked up from germline, CDR1 is ENHRY and CDR2 is SYGVKD. V was shortened by 5 bases and J by 0 bases, with 10 bases between the two germline ends. The CDR3 contains 15 residues.

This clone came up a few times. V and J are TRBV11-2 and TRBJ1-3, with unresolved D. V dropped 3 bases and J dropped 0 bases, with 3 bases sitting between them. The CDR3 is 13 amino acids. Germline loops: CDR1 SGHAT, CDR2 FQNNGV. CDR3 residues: CASSLSSGNTIYF. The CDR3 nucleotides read TGTGCCAGCAGCTTGAGCTCTGGAAACACCATATATTTT.

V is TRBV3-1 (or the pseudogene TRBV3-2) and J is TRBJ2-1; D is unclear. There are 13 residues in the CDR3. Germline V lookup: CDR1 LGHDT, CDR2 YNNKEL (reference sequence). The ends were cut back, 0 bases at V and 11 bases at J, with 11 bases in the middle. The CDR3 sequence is CASSQEVGIKQFF. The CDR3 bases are TGTGCCAGCAGCCAAGAAGTTGGGATAAAGCAGTTCTTC.

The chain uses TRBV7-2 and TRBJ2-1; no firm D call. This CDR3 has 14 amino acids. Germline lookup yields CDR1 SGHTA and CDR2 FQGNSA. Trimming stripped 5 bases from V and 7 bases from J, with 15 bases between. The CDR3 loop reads CASSITPEGNEQFF. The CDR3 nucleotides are TGTGCCAGCAGCATCACCCCGGAAGGGAATGAGCAGTTCTTC.

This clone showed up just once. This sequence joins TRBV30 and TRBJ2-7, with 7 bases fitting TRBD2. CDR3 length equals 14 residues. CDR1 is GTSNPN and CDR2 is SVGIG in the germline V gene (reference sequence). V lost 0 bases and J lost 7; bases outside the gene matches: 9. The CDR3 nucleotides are TGTGCCTGGAGTGTATATCTAGCGGCTAAGGAGCAGTACTTC. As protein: CAWSVYLAAKEQYF.

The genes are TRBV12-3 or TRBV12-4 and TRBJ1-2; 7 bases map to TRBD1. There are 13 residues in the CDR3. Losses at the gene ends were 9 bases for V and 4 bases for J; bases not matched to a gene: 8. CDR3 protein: CASRTGFGYGYTF. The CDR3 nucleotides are TGTGCCAGTAGGACAGGCTTTGGCTATGGCTACACCTTC.

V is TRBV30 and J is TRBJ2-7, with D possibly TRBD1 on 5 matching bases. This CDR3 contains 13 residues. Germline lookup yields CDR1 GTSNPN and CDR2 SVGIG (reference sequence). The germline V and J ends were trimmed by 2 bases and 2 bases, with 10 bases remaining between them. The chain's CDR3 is CAWSRGSPYEQYF. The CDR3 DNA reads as TGTGCCTGGAGTAGGGGCAGCCCCTACGAGCAGTACTTC. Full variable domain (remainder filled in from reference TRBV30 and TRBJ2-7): SQTIHQWPATLVQPVGSPLSLECTVEGTSNPNLYWYRQAAGRGLQLLFYSVGIGQISSEVPQNLSASRPQDRQFILSSKKLLLSDSGFYLCAWSRGSPYEQYFGPGTRLTVT.

The CDR3: CSVVGDPRTSYGYTF. CDR3 sequence (DNA): TGCAGCGTTGTGGGGGATCCACGTACTAGCTATGGCTACACCTTC. The rearrangement uses TRBV29-1 and TRBJ1-2; the D gene is possibly TRBD1 (5 bases). The V gene lost 4 bases and the J gene lost 4 bases, with 19 bases spanning the gap. The CDR3 contains 15 residues. Germline V gene sequence: CDR1 SQVTM, CDR2 ANQGSEA.